The T cell receptor (beta chain) described here comes from a study of CD8+CD57+ T cells in acquired aplastic anemia. Researchers used genomic DNA as the template to profile TCR beta VDJ and CDR3. TCRdb re-derived calls from the reads in MiXCR, one entry per CDR3 protein. The table has 120,000 or so distinct CDR3 sequences, 30% to 45% seen once; the top ten hold more than 2.5%. Patients chosen for sequencing had CD8+CD57+ cells that had expanded, as shown by flow cytometry. Severe acquired aplastic anemia was present in every patient. This clonotype was observed at least ten times. What it recognizes is unknown. Study outcomes and limitations: Patients were compared with controls for CD8+ Simpson's diversity, and no significant difference emerged.

Sequencing was carried out using sorted CD4+, CD8+, or CD8+CD57+ T cells (not recorded which) from PBMCs. This receptor was obtained from a human donor with aplastic anemia.

CDR3: CASSLVAGRGSPLHF. Here the CDR3 DNA reads TGTGCCAGCAGCTTAGTGGCCGGTCGGGGCTCACCCCTCCACTTT. This chain joins TRBV7-2 and TRBJ1-6, with TRBD1 as a possible D gene (5 bases). Germline CDR1 and CDR2: SGHTA and FQGNSA. CDR3 length equals 15 residues. Trimming shortened V by 1 base and J by 10 bases, and 14 bases separated the two germline ends.